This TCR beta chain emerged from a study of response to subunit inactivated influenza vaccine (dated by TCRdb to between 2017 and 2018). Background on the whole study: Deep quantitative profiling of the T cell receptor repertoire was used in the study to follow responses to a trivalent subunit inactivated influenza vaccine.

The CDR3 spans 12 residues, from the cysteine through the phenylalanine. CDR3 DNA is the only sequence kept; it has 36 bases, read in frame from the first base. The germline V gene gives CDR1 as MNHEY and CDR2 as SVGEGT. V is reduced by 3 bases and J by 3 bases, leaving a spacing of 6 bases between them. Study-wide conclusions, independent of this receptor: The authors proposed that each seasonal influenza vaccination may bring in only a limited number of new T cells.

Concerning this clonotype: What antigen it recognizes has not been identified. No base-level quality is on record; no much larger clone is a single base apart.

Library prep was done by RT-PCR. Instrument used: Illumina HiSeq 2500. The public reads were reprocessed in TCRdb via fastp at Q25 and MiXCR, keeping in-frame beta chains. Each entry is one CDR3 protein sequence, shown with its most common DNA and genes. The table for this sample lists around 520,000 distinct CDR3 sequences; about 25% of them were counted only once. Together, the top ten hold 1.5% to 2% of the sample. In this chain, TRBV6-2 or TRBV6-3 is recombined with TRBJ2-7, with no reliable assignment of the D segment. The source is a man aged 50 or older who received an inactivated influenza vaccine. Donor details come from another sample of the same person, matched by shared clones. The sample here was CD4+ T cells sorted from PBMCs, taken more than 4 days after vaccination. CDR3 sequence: CASSYYLYEQYF. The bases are TGTGCCAGCAGTTATTACCTCTACGAGCAGTACTTC.